This T cell receptor (beta chain) was captured by sequencing in a study of early T cells in non-severe SARS-CoV-2 infection. Trimming left V 4 bases short and J 6 bases short, with 19 bases between. The germline V gene encodes CDR1 MDHEN and CDR2 SYDVKM. The CDR3 totals 16 residues. One entry per CDR3 protein, called by TCRdb with MiXCR from the 5' RACE reads. The repertoire holds 100,000 to 120,000 distinct CDR3 sequences, about an eighth seen once, with 3% to 3.5% in the top ten. The sample holds a few counts of this clonotype. This TCR was recovered from an adult who was a healthcare worker with PCR-confirmed SARS-CoV-2 infection or an uninfected control (not recorded which). Sample: whole blood. V and J are TRBV28 and TRBJ1-5; D perhaps matches TRBD1 (6 bases). CDR3 sequence (DNA): TGTGCCAGCAGTTCTTCTGGACAGTCGGAGTTTCAGCCCCAGCATTTT. Its translation is CASSSSGQSEFQPQHF.